Listed below are T cell receptor beta chains from one sample, sequenced in a study of neurological immune-mediated disorders. TCRdb re-called the 5' RACE reads through MiXCR, storing one row per CDR3 protein. This sample carries about 29,000 distinct CDR3 sequences, about 12% of them seen once, and the ten largest clones take about 5.3%. Sequencing was done on a sample of PBMCs. The receptors stem from a woman aged 55-70 years in good health. Both conserved end residues are part of each CDR3. D genes are given only for firm matches. Clone size, where shown, is once, few, many, or a class for clones that have expanded.

v_call	j_call	cdr3_length	clone_size	d_call	cdr3_aa	cdr3_nt
TRBV7-2	TRBJ2-1	15	many	TRBD1	CASSSGIDRGNEQFF	TGTGCCAGCAGCTCCGGGATAGACAGGGGGAATGAGCAGTTCTTC
TRBV4-2	TRBJ2-7	16	many	-	CASSQEGAGTINEQYF	TGTGCCAGCAGCCAAGAGGGTGCAGGGACCATCAACGAGCAGTACTTC
TRBV5-1	TRBJ2-5	16	many	TRBD2	CASSLGLAGGQETQYF	TGCGCCAGCAGCCTCGGACTAGCGGGGGGGCAAGAGACCCAGTACTTC
TRBV4-1	TRBJ2-1	15	many	-	CASSQSRNAYNEQFF	TGCGCCAGCAGCCAAAGTCGTAATGCCTACAATGAGCAGTTCTTC
TRBV7-2	TRBJ2-7	14	many	TRBD1	CASSPRQGIYEQYF	TGTGCCAGCAGCCCCCGACAGGGGATCTACGAGCAGTACTTC
TRBV7-2	TRBJ2-5	14	many	TRBD2	CASSSGGLQETQYF	TGTGCCAGCAGTAGCGGGGGGTTACAAGAGACCCAGTACTTC
TRBV5-1	TRBJ2-3	13	many	TRBD1	CASSSTGRDTQYF	TGCGCCAGCAGTTCGACAGGGAGAGATACGCAGTATTTT
TRBV7-2	TRBJ1-4	15	many	TRBD1	CASSPHRGANEKLFF	TGTGCCAGCAGCCCCCACAGGGGAGCAAATGAAAAACTGTTTTTT
TRBV6-5	TRBJ2-5	15	many	TRBD2	CASSAWRGGQETQYF	TGTGCCAGCAGTGCATGGCGGGGGGGCCAAGAGACCCAGTACTTC
TRBV5-1	TRBJ1-1	16	many	-	CASSLGPVRRSTEAFF	TGCGCCAGCAGCTTGGGACCTGTCCGGAGAAGCACTGAAGCTTTCTTT
TRBV18	TRBJ2-7	15	few	-	CASSPRAQGTNEQYF	TGTGCCAGCTCACCACGTGCCCAGGGGACCAACGAGCAGTACTTC
TRBV5-1	TRBJ1-2	13	many	-	CASSLGDGDGYTF	TGCGCCAGCAGCTTGGGGGACGGAGATGGCTACACCTTC
TRBV20-1	TRBJ2-7	14	many	-	CSARVSGVGVEQYF	TGCAGTGCTAGAGTCTCAGGGGTCGGGGTTGAGCAGTACTTC
TRBV2	TRBJ2-5	15	few	-	CASSPPPTFEETQYF	TGTGCCAGCAGTCCTCCCCCGACCTTCGAGGAGACCCAGTACTTC
TRBV20-1	TRBJ2-7	15	-	TRBD1	CSARKGQGLIYEQYF	TGCAGTGCTAGGAAAGGACAGGGGCTTATTTACGAGCAGTACTTC
TRBV5-1	TRBJ2-3	14	many	TRBD2	CASSPTSVPDTQYF	TGCGCCAGCAGCCCGACTAGCGTACCAGATACGCAGTATTTT
TRBV7-9	TRBJ2-7	15	many	-	CASSVWDSESYEQYF	TGTGCCAGCAGCGTGTGGGACTCCGAATCCTACGAGCAGTACTTC
TRBV5-1	TRBJ1-4	15	many	TRBD1	CASSLLTGGNEKLFF	TGCGCCAGCAGCTTGCTGACAGGGGGAAATGAAAAACTGTTTTTT
TRBV27	TRBJ1-6	15	many	TRBD1	CASSLSGQQNSPLHF	TGTGCCAGCAGTTTATCGGGACAGCAAAATTCACCCCTCCACTTT
TRBV6-5	TRBJ1-2	14	many	-	CASSSPTGLYGYTF	TGTGCCAGCAGTTCCCCCACAGGGCTCTATGGCTACACCTTC
TRBV20-1	TRBJ2-3	16	many	-	CSASLPNRGRSDTQYF	TGCAGTGCTAGTCTCCCCAATCGGGGGAGGTCAGATACGCAGTATTTT